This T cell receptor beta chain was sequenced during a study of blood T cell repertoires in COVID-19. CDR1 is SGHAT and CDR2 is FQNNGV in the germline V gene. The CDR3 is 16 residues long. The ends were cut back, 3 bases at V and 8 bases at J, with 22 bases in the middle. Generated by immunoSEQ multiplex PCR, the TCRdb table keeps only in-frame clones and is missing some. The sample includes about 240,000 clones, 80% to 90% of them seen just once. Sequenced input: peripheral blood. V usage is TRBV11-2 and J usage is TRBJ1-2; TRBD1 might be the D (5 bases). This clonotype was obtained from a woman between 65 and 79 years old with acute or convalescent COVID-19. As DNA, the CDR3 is TGTGCCAGCAGCTTGGGGCGGGGCGCCAGATTGGGAGGCTACACCTTC. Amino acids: CASSLGRGARLGGYTF.